The 24 T cell receptor beta chains below all came from one sample that was sequenced in a study of blood T cell repertoires in COVID-19. Repertoires were generated with immunoSEQ multiplex PCR, while TCRdb's copy carries only in-frame clones and drops some. Among over 85,000 clones listed, 70% to 90% were seen once. The sequencing input was peripheral blood. These receptors were collected from a man between 65 and 85 years old with acute or convalescent COVID-19.

This sequence joins TRBV5-1 and TRBJ1-5, with 12 bases that match TRBD1. V was clipped by 4 bases and J by 6 bases; unmatched bases: 5. This CDR3 contains 15 residues. Germline values: CDR1 SGHRS, CDR2 YFSETQ. Here the CDR3 DNA reads TGCGCCAGCAGCGCGGGACAGGGGGCAGGTCAGCCCCAGCATTTT. It encodes CASSAGQGAGQPQHF.

The chain has TRBV2 and TRBJ2-2; D perhaps matches TRBD1 (6 bases). Germline V lookup: CDR1 SNHLY, CDR2 FYNNEI. The CDR3 extends over 13 amino acids. Trimming shortened V by 3 bases and J by 6 bases, and 8 bases separated the two germline ends. CDR3 nucleotides: TGTGCCAGCAGTGATCAGGGGCCCGGGGAGCTGTTTTTT. As protein: CASSDQGPGELFF. Based on the CDR3 plus reference TRBV2 and TRBJ2-2, the full variable domain is EPEVTQTPSHQVTQMGQEVILRCVPISNHLYFYWYRQILGQKVEFLVSFYNNEISEKSEIFDDQFSVERPDGSNFTLKIRSTKLEDSAMYFCASSDQGPGELFFGEGSRLTVL.

This clone was detected a few times. The chain has TRBV6-1 and TRBJ1-5, with 9 bases matching TRBD1. CDR1 is MNHNS and CDR2 is SASEGT in the germline V gene. The CDR3 sequence is 15 residues long. V dropped 0 bases and J dropped 5; count of bases not matched to a gene: 2. CDR3 residues: CASSEATGGYQPQHF. The CDR3 region has the DNA TGTGCCAGCAGTGAAGCGACAGGGGGATATCAGCCCCAGCATTTT.

The CDR3: CASSTGWGTKAFF. The CDR3 DNA follows: TGTGCCAGCAGTACAGGATGGGGAACCAAAGCTTTCTTT. The chain combines TRBV12-3 or TRBV12-4 with TRBJ1-1, with TRBD1 as a possible D gene (5 bases). V lost 5 bases and J lost 9, with 16 bases in between. The CDR3 is made up of 13 amino acids.

V and J are TRBV4-1 and TRBJ1-3; TRBD1 might be the D (5 bases). The ends were cut back, 1 base at V and 0 bases at J, with 13 bases in the middle. This CDR3 has 17 amino acids. Germline V gives CDR1 MGHRA, CDR2 YSYEKL. The CDR3 sequence is CASSQGGLSSSGNTIYF. The CDR3 DNA reads as TGCGCCAGCAGCCAAGGGGGACTTTCTTCCTCTGGAAACACCATATATTTT.

The chain joins TRBV6-1 to TRBJ1-1, with D possibly TRBD1 on 5 matching bases. Trimming cost V 2 bases and J 1 base, with 14 bases left between them. The CDR3 is 16 amino acids. Germline loops: CDR1 MNHNS, CDR2 SASEGT. CDR3 residues: CASSEREGAGNTEAFF. In nucleotides, the CDR3 is TGTGCCAGCAGTGAAAGGGAAGGGGCAGGGAACACTGAAGCTTTCTTT.

The rearrangement uses TRBV5-1 and TRBJ2-1; 7 nucleotides align to TRBD1. CDR1 SGHRS and CDR2 YFSETQ come from the germline V gene. With V trimmed by 0 bases and J by 4 bases, 7 bases remained unmatched. This CDR3 spans 16 amino acids. The CDR3 sequence is CASSLEPGQFYNEQFF. As DNA, the CDR3 is TGCGCCAGCAGCTTGGAACCGGGACAGTTTTACAATGAGCAGTTCTTC. The entire variable domain, with the rest obtained from reference TRBV5-1 and TRBJ2-1, is as follows: KAGVTQTPRYLIKTRGQQVTLSCSPISGHRSVSWYQQTPGQGLQFLFEYFSETQRNKGNFPGRFSGRQFSNSRSEMNVSTLELGDSALYLCASSLEPGQFYNEQFFGPGTRLTVL.

The genes are TRBV19 and TRBJ1-1, with 8 bases that match TRBD1. Germline loops: CDR1 LNHDA, CDR2 SQIVND (reference sequence). The CDR3 runs 15 residues. V was pared by 2 bases and J by 4 bases, with 6 bases of the junction left unmatched. CDR3 coding DNA: TGTGCCAGTAGTATACAAACAGGGGGTAGCACTGAAGCTTTCTTT. Translating gives CASSIQTGGSTEAFF.

The chain links TRBV7-2 to TRBJ2-3, with D possibly being TRBD2 (5 bases). The V gene lost 5 bases and the J gene lost 5 bases, with 17 bases spanning the gap. Germline V lookup: CDR1 SGHTA, CDR2 FQGNSA. This CDR3 comprises 15 residues. This CDR3 is CASSLGSSPGDTQYF. CDR3 nucleotide sequence: TGTGCCAGCAGCCTTGGATCTAGCCCCGGAGATACGCAGTATTTT.

V is TRBV11-2 and J is TRBJ2-2; 7 nucleotides align to TRBD2. Trimming removed 3 bases from V and 3 bases from J; junction bases left unmatched: 1. Germline CDR1 and CDR2: SGHAT and FQNNGV. This CDR3 is 14 amino acids long. The CDR3 DNA is TGTGCCAGCAGCTTGGGGGGGGACACCGGGGAGCTGTTTTTT. Protein: CASSLGGDTGELFF.

This chain uses TRBV11-2 with TRBJ1-5, with D possibly TRBD1 on 6 matching bases. V lost 3 bases to trimming and J lost 6 bases, with 18 bases between them. CDR1 SGHAT and CDR2 FQNNGV come from the germline V gene. This CDR3 has 16 residues. The CDR3 nucleotides read TGTGCCAGCAGCTTGGTCCCTGGACAGAAAGGTCAGCCCCAGCATTTT. Protein sequence: CASSLVPGQKGQPQHF.

This clone was counted a single time. The gene calls are TRBV6-2 or TRBV6-3 and TRBJ1-5; no definite D call. The germline V and J ends were trimmed by 2 bases and 1 base, with 3 bases remaining between them. Germline V lookup: CDR1 MNHEY, CDR2 SVGEGT. CDR3 size: 13 residues. The DNA of the CDR3 is TGTGCCAGCAGTTACACAAGCAATCAGCCCCAGCATTTT. Its protein is CASSYTSNQPQHF.

The CDR3: CASSITGTGAGNTIYF. The CDR3 coding sequence is TGCGCCAGCAGCATCACCGGGACAGGGGCTGGAAACACCATATATTTT. The chain is built from TRBV5-1 and TRBJ1-3; 10 bases align to TRBD1. The CDR3 extends over 16 amino acids. Germline V lookup: CDR1 SGHRS, CDR2 YFSETQ. The junction had 6 bases not matched to a gene; V was cut back by 4 bases and J by 2 bases.

V usage is TRBV15 and J usage is TRBJ1-1, with TRBD1 as a possible D gene (6 bases). Germline V gives CDR1 LNHNV, CDR2 YYDKDF (reference sequence). Trimming left V 1 base short and J 2 bases short, with 17 bases between. This CDR3 is built from 17 residues. The DNA for the CDR3 is TGTGCCACCAGCAGAGGGGGGCCCGGGACACCCAACACTGAAGCTTTCTTT. The encoded protein is CATSRGGPGTPNTEAFF.

The chain has TRBV14 and TRBJ2-5; 9 bases align to TRBD1. The junction had 6 bases not matched to a gene; V was cut back by 4 bases and J by 0 bases. Germline V gives CDR1 SGHDN, CDR2 FVKESK. The CDR3 is 16 residues long. The CDR3 bases are TGTGCCAGCAGCCCCCTGACAGGGGGGAACCAAGAGACCCAGTACTTC. It yields the protein CASSPLTGGNQETQYF.

DNA of the CDR3: TGTGCCAGCAGCCAGGGAAGGGTGGGGAACCCAGAGACCCAGTACTTC. Protein sequence: CASSQGRVGNPETQYF. The chain recombines TRBV7-9 with TRBJ2-5; tentative D call: TRBD1 (5 bases). Germline CDR1 reads SEHNR; CDR2 reads FQNEAQ (reference sequence). This CDR3 is built from 16 residues. The germline V and J ends were trimmed by 5 bases and 4 bases, with 20 bases remaining between them.

Details on this clone: The sample holds other DNA sequences that translate to the same CDR3. The CDR3 DNA reads TGTGCCAGCAGTTCTCTAGGCCAGCCCCAGCATTTT. Its translation is CASSSLGQPQHF. The chain links TRBV12-3 or TRBV12-4 to TRBJ1-5; no firm D call. V lost 4 bases and J lost 7, with 8 bases in between. The CDR3 is 12 residues long.

The V call is TRBV3-1 (or the pseudogene TRBV3-2), the J call TRBJ1-4; D is unclear. The V gene lost 2 bases and the J gene lost 7 bases, with 5 bases spanning the gap. This CDR3 has 12 residues. Germline CDR1 is LGHDT and CDR2 is YNNKEL (reference sequence). CDR3 DNA sequence: TGTGCCAGCAGCCAACGTCCTGAAAAACTGTTTTTT. Protein sequence: CASSQRPEKLFF.

This clone appeared once. This chain uses TRBV7-2 with TRBJ1-5; TRBD1 is a possible D gene (6 bases). Germline CDR1 is SGHTA and CDR2 is FQGNSA. This CDR3 contains 15 residues. The V end was cut by 7 bases, the J end by 2 bases, with 15 bases between. CDR3 amino acids: CASTRGGLGNQPQHF. In DNA, the CDR3 is TGTGCCAGCACCCGCGGGGGCTTGGGCAATCAGCCCCAGCATTTT.

In its sample, this clone was seen once. V is TRBV19 and J is TRBJ2-3; tentatively, D is TRBD2 (5 bases). Looked up from germline, CDR1 is LNHDA and CDR2 is SQIVND (reference sequence). The CDR3 is made up of 15 amino acids. Trimming took 3 bases from V and 6 from J, leaving 16 bases between them. The CDR3 region is CASSMALAASDTQYF. The DNA for the CDR3 is TGTGCCAGTAGTATGGCCCTAGCAGCATCTGATACGCAGTATTTT.

CDR3 in amino acids: CASSGLTGGRNYGYTF. The CDR3 coding sequence is TGTGCCAGCAGCGGTCTCACAGGGGGAAGGAACTATGGCTACACCTTC. V gene TRBV5-4 combines with J gene TRBJ1-2; TRBD1 aligns across 8 bases. Germline V gene sequence: CDR1 SGHNT, CDR2 YYREEE (reference sequence). CDR3 length: 16 amino acids. Unmatched junction bases numbered 10, after V lost 4 bases and J lost 2 bases. The variable domain in full, completed from reference TRBV5-4 and TRBJ1-2, reads ETGVTQSPTHLIKTRGQQVTLRCSSQSGHNTVSWYQQALGQGPQFIFQYYREEENGRGNFPPRFSGLQFPNYSSELNVNALELDDSALYLCASSGLTGGRNYGYTFGSGTRLTVV.

Only one count was recorded for this clone. J is TRBJ1-1 and V is TRBV28; D perhaps matches TRBD1 (5 bases). This CDR3 has 12 residues. Germline-derived CDR1 and CDR2 are MDHEN and SYDVKM. V shed 6 bases and J shed 1 base, with 6 bases lying between them. CDR3 nucleotides: TGTGCCAGCAGGACAGCGAACACTGAAGCTTTCTTT. Its protein is CASRTANTEAFF.

The rearrangement uses TRBV23-1 and TRBJ2-3; 12 bases are shared with TRBD2. TRBV23-1 is sorted into the ORF group, with uncertain function. The CDR3 contains 18 residues. Unmatched junction bases numbered 10, after V lost 0 bases and J lost 6 bases. The CDR3 loop is CASSQSSLAGGPVDTQYF. The CDR3 DNA follows: TGCGCCAGCAGTCAATCTTCACTAGCGGGGGGCCCGGTCGATACGCAGTATTTT.

The gene calls are TRBV19 and TRBJ1-6; TRBD1 might be the D (5 bases). The germline gives CDR1 LNHDA, CDR2 SQIVND (reference sequence). Trimming cost V 5 bases and J 3 bases, with 23 bases left between them. The CDR3 is made up of 19 amino acids. The CDR3 here is CASSSLRRGSMIYNSPLHF. Written as DNA, the CDR3 is TGTGCCAGTAGTTCACTTCGAAGGGGAAGTATGATCTATAATTCACCCCTCCACTTT.